A single sample gave rise to the 29 T cell receptor beta chains below, sequenced in a study of T cell repertoires in cytomegalovirus infection (dated by TCRdb to the late 2010s). The instrument was an Illumina HiSeq 1500. In TCRdb, the public reads were trimmed at Q25 with fastp and aligned with MiXCR, with productive beta chains retained. Each record represents a unique CDR3 protein, reported with the most common genes and DNA among its rows. The sample table shows about a million distinct CDR3 sequences, and roughly 31% are seen once. Under 15% of the sample is taken by the ten largest. The sample's treatment or condition label is to be understood as: in vitro stimulation with specific CMV peptide epitopes to enrich CMV-specific T cells. For these TCRs, the target antigens are not known. This sample comprised cultured CD8+ T cells from PBMCs, obtained from culture after CMV antigen stimulation. The receptors originated from a human donor in good health (CMV status not recorded). Some clones in this sample may be carry-over from other donors' samples.

The sample holds many counts of this clonotype. This sequence joins TRBV6-1 and TRBJ2-2, with 7 bases that match TRBD2. The CDR3 loop spans 14 amino acids. The germline gives CDR1 MNHNS, CDR2 SASEGT. The junction had 0 bases not matched to a gene; V was cut back by 2 bases and J by 3 bases. CDR3 nucleotides: TGTGCCAGCAGTGAACTAGCGGACACCGGGGAGCTGTTTTTT. This sequence encodes CASSELADTGELFF.

Ten or more counts support this clonotype. The rearrangement links TRBV7-2 to TRBJ2-1; possible D gene TRBD1, 7 bases. The CDR3 consists of 16 residues. Trimming removed 3 bases at V and 2 bases at J, with 14 bases between. The germline CDR1 and CDR2 sequences are SGHTA and FQGNSA. CDR3 protein: CASSFHTRGAYNEQFF. DNA for the CDR3: TGTGCCAGCAGCTTTCACACCAGGGGGGCCTACAATGAGCAGTTCTTC.

This clonotype was observed a few times. V and J are TRBV28 and TRBJ1-6; perhaps TRBD1 as D (5 bases). Germline lookup yields CDR1 MDHEN and CDR2 SYDVKM. Trimming took 7 bases from V and 0 from J, leaving 16 bases between them. The CDR3 is made up of 17 amino acids. Here the CDR3 DNA reads TGTGCCAGCACCTTGGGGCAGCGGAGCTCCTATAATTCACCCCTCCACTTT. Translation: CASTLGQRSSYNSPLHF.

This clonotype was counted only a few times. The V and J genes are TRBV11-2 and TRBJ2-2; D is possibly TRBD1 (6 bases). Trimming shortened V by 3 bases and J by 4 bases, and 15 bases separated the two germline ends. The CDR3 length is 16 residues. CDR1 is SGHAT and CDR2 is FQNNGV in the germline V gene. CDR3 residues: CASSFPGTWGTGELFF. CDR3 bases: TGTGCCAGCAGCTTTCCGGGGACATGGGGCACCGGGGAGCTGTTTTTT.

The chain employs TRBV6-6 and TRBJ1-5; D call uncertain. The CDR3 has 14 amino acids. Germline assignment: CDR1 MNHNY and CDR2 SVGAGI (reference sequence). The V and J ends lost 4 bases and 2 bases respectively, with 9 bases between them. CDR3 in amino acids: CASSSRERNQPQHF. CDR3 nucleotides: TGTGCCAGCAGTTCAAGGGAGCGCAATCAGCCCCAGCATTTT.

This clonotype occurred a few times. This chain joins TRBV19 and TRBJ2-6, with 8 bases that match TRBD1. This CDR3 region has 16 residues. In germline, CDR1 is LNHDA, CDR2 SQIVND (reference sequence). The V and J ends lost 7 bases and 2 bases, in that order; junction bases with no gene match: 7. CDR3 region: CASITGGLAGANVLTF. CDR3 bases: TGTGCCAGTATCACAGGGGGTCTGGCTGGGGCCAACGTCCTGACTTTC.

In this sample, this clonotype turned up a few times. The gene calls are TRBV19 and TRBJ1-1, with D possibly being TRBD1 (5 bases). The germline gives CDR1 LNHDA, CDR2 SQIVND (reference sequence). The CDR3 totals 13 residues. The V gene lost 2 bases and the J gene lost 4 bases, with 8 bases spanning the gap. Here the CDR3 DNA reads TGTGCCAGTAGTATACGGGGGATCACTGAAGCTTTCTTT. As protein: CASSIRGITEAFF.

The table lists this clonotype with a few counts. The rearrangement joins TRBV7-9 to TRBJ2-7; D gene unclear. This CDR3 is 13 amino acids long. Trimming shortened V by 5 bases and J by 7 bases, and 15 bases separated the two germline ends. CDR1 and CDR2 from the germline V gene are SEHNR and FQNEAQ (reference sequence). The CDR3 loop is CASSSTRIYEQYF. CDR3 sequence (DNA): TGTGCCAGCAGCAGCACCCGGATTTATGAGCAGTACTTC.

This rearrangement joins TRBV29-1 to TRBJ2-1, with TRBD2 matching over 11 bases. Germline CDR1 SQVTM, CDR2 ANQGSEA. This CDR3 is 19 amino acids long. J was trimmed by 0 bases and V by 1 base; bases with no gene match: 11. CDR3 bases: TGCAGCGTTGAAGGGTCTAGCGGGGGGCTGGTTAGCTCCTACAATGAGCAGTTCTTC. Protein: CSVEGSSGGLVSSYNEQFF.

This chain uses TRBV6-6 with TRBJ1-4; the D is unclear. Germline-derived CDR1 and CDR2 are MNHNY and SVGAGI (reference sequence). Trimming pared 0 bases from V and 5 bases from J, leaving 10 bases between. The CDR3 contains 15 residues. CDR3 sequence reads: CASSYSSGSNEKLFF. The CDR3 DNA reads TGTGCCAGCAGTTACTCATCGGGGTCCAATGAAAAACTGTTTTTT.

This rearrangement joins TRBV7-6 to TRBJ2-1; the D is unclear. Trimming removed 5 bases at V and 5 bases at J, with 13 bases between. Germline CDR1 is SGHVS and CDR2 is FNYEAQ. The CDR3 has 14 residues. CDR3 sequence (DNA): TGTGCCAGCAGCCCATTGGAGCTACACAATGAGCAGTTCTTC. Encoded protein: CASSPLELHNEQFF. The full variable domain, rest sourced from reference TRBV7-6 and TRBJ2-1, is GAGVSQSPRYKVTKRGQDVALRCDPISGHVSLYWYRQALGQGPEFLTYFNYEAQQDKSGLPNDRFSAERPEGSISTLTIQRTEQRDSAMYRCASSPLELHNEQFFGPGTRLTVL.

The chain uses TRBV20-1 and TRBJ2-3, with TRBD2 identical over 8 bases. Per the germline V gene, CDR1 is DFQATT and CDR2 is SNEGSKA (reference sequence). The J segment lost 2 bases and the V segment lost 0 bases, leaving 7 bases of the junction unmatched. This CDR3 has 16 residues. The CDR3 DNA reads as TGCAGTGCTAGAGATGTCACTAGCGGTTACACAGATACGCAGTATTTT. Protein sequence: CSARDVTSGYTDTQYF.

The genes are TRBV2 and TRBJ2-1, with D perhaps TRBD1 or TRBD2 (5 bases each). V was trimmed by 6 bases and J by 5 bases, leaving 14 bases between them. There are 14 residues in the CDR3. Germline-derived CDR1 and CDR2 are SNHLY and FYNNEI. This CDR3 is CASREPGRDNEQFF. The CDR3 bases are TGTGCCAGCAGAGAGCCGGGGCGAGACAATGAGCAGTTCTTC. The full variable domain, with the rest looked up from reference TRBV2 and TRBJ2-1, is EPEVTQTPSHQVTQMGQEVILRCVPISNHLYFYWYRQILGQKVEFLVSFYNNEISEKSEIFDDQFSVERPDGSNFTLKIRSTKLEDSAMYFCASREPGRDNEQFFGPGTRLTVL.

The chain couples TRBV27 to TRBJ2-7, with D hard to call. This CDR3 spans 14 amino acids. The V and J ends lost 7 bases and 0 bases respectively, with 13 bases between them. Germline lookup yields CDR1 MNHEY and CDR2 SMNVEV (reference sequence). CDR3 protein: CASTLDKSSYEQYV. DNA for the CDR3: TGTGCCAGCACCTTGGATAAAAGCTCCTACGAGCAGTACGTC.

This clonotype has just a few counts. The chain has TRBV7-8 and TRBJ1-5; 8 bases match TRBD1. The ends lost 4 bases at V and 3 bases at J; junction bases unmatched: 8. Germline CDR1 and CDR2: SGHVS and FQNEAQ. The CDR3 length is 16 residues. The DNA of the CDR3 is TGTGCCAGCAGCTCAGGGGGCAGGGTGATCAATCAGCCCCAGCATTTT. Translated: CASSSGGRVINQPQHF.

There are many counts of this clonotype. The chain carries TRBV11-2 and TRBJ2-3; TRBD1 is a possible D gene (6 bases). V was shortened by 1 base and J by 0 bases, with 11 bases between the two germline ends. CDR1 and CDR2 from the germline V gene are SGHAT and FQNNGV. The CDR3 covers 16 residues. The CDR3 DNA reads as TGTGCCAGCAGCTTAGGACAGGTACCTAGCACAGATACGCAGTATTTT. Amino acid sequence: CASSLGQVPSTDTQYF.

This clonotype was seen a handful of times. The V call is TRBV12-3 or TRBV12-4, the J call TRBJ1-3, with D possibly TRBD1 on 6 matching bases. V lost 7 bases and J 0 bases, leaving 13 bases between the germline ends. CDR3 length equals 15 residues. CDR3 residues: CASTITGYSGNTIYF. The DNA of the CDR3 is TGTGCCAGCACCATCACAGGGTACTCTGGAAACACCATATATTTT.

This clonotype was seen a handful of times. J is TRBJ2-5 and V is TRBV12-3 or TRBV12-4, with 9 positions matching TRBD1. Germline trimming cut 3 bases from V and 2 bases from J; bases unmatched to any gene: 4. This CDR3 comprises 15 residues. CDR3 in DNA: TGTGCCAGCAGTTTCAGGGACAGGGAGCAAGAGACCCAGTACTTC. This sequence encodes CASSFRDREQETQYF.

The chain employs TRBV6-1 and TRBJ1-1; D possibly corresponds to TRBD1 (5 bases). Trimming removed 3 bases from V and 11 bases from J, with 16 bases in between. The germline gives CDR1 MNHNS, CDR2 SASEGT. This CDR3 spans 13 amino acids. CDR3 nucleotides: TGTGCCAGCAGTGAGCGGGATGGGAGGGGTGCTTTCTTT. This codes for CASSERDGRGAFF.

The chain is built from TRBV7-9 and TRBJ1-1, with 8 positions matching TRBD1. Germline values: CDR1 SEHNR, CDR2 FQNEAQ (reference sequence). V shed 4 bases and J 1 base; nucleotides not matched to a gene: 8. The CDR3 contains 16 residues. The CDR3 sequence: CASSSGTGLPNTEAFF. The DNA for the CDR3 is TGTGCCAGCAGCTCCGGGACAGGACTACCGAACACTGAAGCTTTCTTT. The whole variable domain, filled in from reference TRBV7-9 and TRBJ1-1, reads DTGVSQNPRHKITKRGQNVTFRCDPISEHNRLYWYRQTLGQGPEFLTYFQNEAQLEKSRLLSDRFSAERPKGSFSTLEIQRTEQGDSAMYLCASSSGTGLPNTEAFFGQGTRLTVV.

This clonotype was seen only a few times. V and J are TRBV3-1 and TRBJ2-4, with 8 nucleotides matching TRBD1. V dropped 0 bases and J dropped 4; count of bases not matched to a gene: 8. This CDR3 contains 17 residues. The germline CDR1 and CDR2 sequences are LGHDT and YNNKEL (reference sequence). The CDR3 DNA reads TGTGCCAGCAGCCAAGATGGGCAGGGGGCGCTGAAAAACATTCAGTACTTC. This encodes CASSQDGQGALKNIQYF.

The J gene is TRBJ2-7, the V gene TRBV28; 7 bases match TRBD1. The CDR3 consists of 12 residues. The V segment lost 5 bases and the J segment 7 bases; nucleotides outside the gene matches: 5. In germline, CDR1 is MDHEN, CDR2 SYDVKM. CDR3 region: CASSRGQLEQYV. The CDR3 region has the DNA TGTGCCAGCAGTCGGGGACAGTTGGAGCAGTACGTC.

This clonotype was observed a handful of times. This chain links TRBV27 with TRBJ2-7, with D possibly TRBD2 on 6 matching bases. CDR1 MNHEY and CDR2 SMNVEV come from the germline V gene (reference sequence). The CDR3 is 15 amino acids. The V gene lost 0 bases and the J gene lost 3 bases, with 12 bases spanning the gap. CDR3 bases: TGTGCCAGCAGTTTATCGGCCGGGACTCGCTACGAGCAGTACTTC. Translated: CASSLSAGTRYEQYF.

This clonotype came up many times. The chain carries TRBV7-8 and TRBJ1-6; 7 bases line up with TRBD1. Per the germline V gene, CDR1 is SGHVS and CDR2 is FQNEAQ. The ends lost 4 bases at V and 6 bases at J; junction bases unmatched: 9. CDR3 length equals 16 residues. The CDR3 region has the DNA TGTGCCAGCAGCTCCGGAGTAGGGGGCCGTAATTCACCCCTCCACTTT. It codes for CASSSGVGGRNSPLHF.

The gene calls are TRBV18 and TRBJ1-5, with 7 nucleotides matching TRBD1. This CDR3 region has 17 residues. Losses at the gene ends were 1 base for V and 7 bases for J; bases not matched to a gene: 13. The germline V gene encodes CDR1 KGHSH and CDR2 LQKENI. The CDR3 DNA follows: TGTGCCAGCTCACCACAGTACCTCGGGCAGGGGGAACAGCCCCAGCATTTT. It translates to CASSPQYLGQGEQPQHF. The full variable domain, completed using reference TRBV18 and TRBJ1-5, is NAGVMQNPRHLVRRRGQEARLRCSPMKGHSHVYWYRQLPEEGLKFMVYLQKENIIDESGMPKERFSAEFPKEGPSILRIQQVVRGDSAAYFCASSPQYLGQGEQPQHFGDGTRLSIL.

This clonotype came up a few times. The chain links TRBV5-5 to TRBJ2-1, with unresolved D. The CDR3 extends over 15 amino acids. Germline lookup yields CDR1 SGHKS and CDR2 YYEKEE (reference sequence). V lost 0 bases, J lost 7 bases, and 14 bases lay in between. In nucleotides, the CDR3 is TGTGCCAGCAGCTTGGTGGTTATCCCTCCGAATGAGCAGTTCTTC. It encodes CASSLVVIPPNEQFF.

This clonotype was picked up a small number of times. The chain employs TRBV19 and TRBJ2-5; TRBD1 might be the D (5 bases). This CDR3 has 16 amino acids. Trimming took 0 bases from V and 3 from J, leaving 14 bases between them. Per the germline V gene, CDR1 is LNHDA and CDR2 is SQIVND (reference sequence). The CDR3 nucleotides are TGTGCCAGTAGTATAGATCCTAGGGGCTCCGAAGAGACCCAGTACTTC. This codes for CASSIDPRGSEETQYF.

This clonotype was recorded at least ten times. The rearrangement links TRBV4-1 to TRBJ1-1; no reliable D call. Per germline, CDR1 MGHRA and CDR2 YSYEKL. Between the trimmed V and J ends, which lost 0 bases and 7 bases, there was a span of 3 bases. This CDR3 region has 11 residues. CDR3: CASSQDNEAFF. The DNA of the CDR3 is TGCGCCAGCAGCCAAGACAATGAAGCTTTCTTT.

This clonotype turned up a few times. CDR3 sequence: CASSLEADYGYTF. For the CDR3, the DNA is TGTGCCAGCAGTTTAGAGGCGGACTATGGCTACACCTTC. The V gene is TRBV28, the J gene TRBJ1-2; no firm D call. V lost 2 bases, J lost 3 bases, and 7 bases lay in between. From germline, CDR1 is MDHEN and CDR2 SYDVKM. This CDR3 spans 13 amino acids.